This TCR beta chain was documented in a study of cytomegalovirus exposure and HLA in healthy donors. About the study: From 170 million or so T cells, an earlier analysis saw 120 million or so unique TCR beta sequences. The study, taken as a whole, reports: Roughly uniform depth of sequencing across donors was assumed in presence/absence analyses.

The PCR was carried out with 60 Vbeta primers and 13 Jbeta primers. Libraries were prepared by immunoSEQ multiplex PCR; TCRdb keeps only in-frame clonotypes and omits some of them. Altogether approximately 170,000 clones are present, more than 80% being singletons, with the ten largest covering 0.7% to 0.95%. The CDR3 contains 13 residues. Germline V CDR1 and CDR2: LNHDA, SQIVND (reference sequence). V lost 6 bases and J 7 bases, leaving 13 bases between the germline ends. Concerning this clone: The antigen remains unidentified.

This sequence joins TRBV19 and TRBJ1-5; D call uncertain. The clonotype comes from a woman aged 18-29 years in good health and CMV-seronegative. Sequencing was performed on PBMCs. Here the CDR3 DNA reads TGTGCCAGTAGGAGGGAAATACGCCAGCCCCAGCATTTT. This translates into CASRREIRQPQHF.